This T cell receptor beta chain was captured by sequencing in a study of siplizumab effects on memory and regulatory T cells. The CDR3 is made up of 12 amino acids. V was shortened by 4 bases and J by 2 bases, with 5 bases between the two germline ends. Germline-derived CDR1 and CDR2 are LNHDA and SQIVND (reference sequence). Sequencing used immunoSEQ multiplex PCR; TCRdb keeps in-frame clones, though not all of them. In the table there are about 120,000 clones, roughly 94% of which are singletons. This clonotype was sampled from a human donor in good health. The J gene is TRBJ1-1, the V gene TRBV19, with D unclear. Sequencing was carried out using non-Treg CD4+ T cells sorted from blood. The CDR3 DNA sequence: TGTGCCAGTAGTAGGTATAACACTGAAGCTTTCTTT. Residues: CASSRYNTEAFF.